The TCR beta chain under discussion was sequenced for a study of T cells after yellow fever vaccination (dated by TCRdb to between 2018 and 2021). For context, the study as a whole: Libraries from fractions with low cell numbers were prepared with the SMART-Seq v4 Ultra Low Input RNA kit. Bulk TCR alpha and beta repertoires were sequenced longitudinally to track T-cell clones before and after primary and booster YFV17D yellow fever vaccination. Two healthy male donors, one aged 18 to 30 and one aged 30 to 40 years, were included in the cohort. Blood was drawn at multiple timepoints before and after primary and secondary immunization, with bulk PBMC replicates and cell subsets isolated. On the study overall, not on this receptor specifically: Computational filtering was needed because FACS-sorted repertoires could contain abundant contaminating clonotypes from the bulk population. A small share of clonotypes was detected in both CD4 and CD8 compartments, with the overlap likely arising from convergent recombination. Most clones expanded after primary vaccination were re-detected after the booster (around 96% of CD4 and approximately 88% of CD8), suggesting broad memory maintenance. The study included only two donors, which limits how far the findings can be generalized. Compared with the primary T-cell response, the secondary T-cell response was faster but weaker, reaching its peak on day 5 rather than on day 15.

TCR cDNA was synthesized by 5'RACE template switching, through which a universal primer site and unique molecular identifiers were introduced. cDNA synthesis was primed from both the TCR alpha and TCR beta constant segments. Libraries were amplified in two PCR steps, with sample barcodes and sequencing adapters added in the second step. Sequencing of libraries was done on Illumina HiSeq 2500 (2x100 bp) or NovaSeq (2x150 bp). The published analysis was carried out like this. MIGEC was used to demultiplex reads and collapse the reads into UMI consensus sequences, and MiXCR was used for V(D)J alignment. Using edgeR on replicate PBMC samples, clonotypes were called vaccine-responding if FDR was below 0.01 and the log2 fold change was above 5 up to day 15. CD4 or CD8 identity was assigned to each bulk clonotype according to whether the clonotype was present at higher abundance in the sequenced CD4 repertoire or the sequenced CD8 repertoire. TCRdb reprocessed the public reads (quality trimming at Q25 with fastp, clone calling with MiXCR) and kept in-frame beta chains. Every CDR3 protein is listed once, alongside the most common genes and DNA of its rows. In this record, the V and J calls reflect TCRdb's handling and not the investigators' own analysis. The sample table records 550,000 to 750,000 distinct CDR3 sequences; about 13% of these occur just once. The ten top clones hold around 15% of the sample.

The meaning of the sample's treatment or condition label: live attenuated yellow fever vaccine strain. Two biological replicates of bulk PBMCs were collected at each blood-draw timepoint. A standard Ficoll-Paque protocol was used to isolate PBMCs from peripheral blood. TriZol was used to extract RNA from bulk PBMCs, CD4 and CD8 fractions, and dextramer-positive and dextramer-negative fractions. This clonotype was counted a few times. The antigen this receptor binds is unknown. No much larger clonotype is one base removed from it; base qualities were not supplied. The CDR3 covers 12 residues, taking in both the cysteine and the phenylalanine. Here the CDR3 DNA is all that survives: 36 bases in frame from base 1. Based on the germline V gene, the CDR1 and CDR2 sequences are LGHNA and YSLEER. The junction shows trimming of 1 base on V and 8 bases on J, plus 6 bases between the germline ends.

The specimen comprised PBMCs, sampled on the day of the yellow fever booster vaccination. This clonotype was sampled from a man younger than 45 who received the YFV17D yellow fever vaccine. The V gene is TRBV4-3 and the J gene is TRBJ2-1; the D gene cannot be named for sure. The DNA sequence is TGCGCCAGCAGCCAAGTGGAGCATGAGCAGTTCTTC. The resulting protein is CASSQVEHEQFF.